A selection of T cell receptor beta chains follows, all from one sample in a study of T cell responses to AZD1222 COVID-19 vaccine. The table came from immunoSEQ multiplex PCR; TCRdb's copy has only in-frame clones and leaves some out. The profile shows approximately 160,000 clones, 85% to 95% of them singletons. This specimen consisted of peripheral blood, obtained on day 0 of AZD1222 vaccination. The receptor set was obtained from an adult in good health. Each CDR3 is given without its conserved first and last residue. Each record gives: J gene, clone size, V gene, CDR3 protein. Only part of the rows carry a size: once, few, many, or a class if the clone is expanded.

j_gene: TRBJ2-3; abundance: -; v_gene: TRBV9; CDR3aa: ASSVGGSTDTQY
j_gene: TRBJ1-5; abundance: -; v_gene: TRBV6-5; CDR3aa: ASSPGLDSNQPQH
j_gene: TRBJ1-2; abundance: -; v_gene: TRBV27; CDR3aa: ASSFIGTDLNYGYT
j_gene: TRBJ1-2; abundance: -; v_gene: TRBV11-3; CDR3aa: ASSWDRNYGYT
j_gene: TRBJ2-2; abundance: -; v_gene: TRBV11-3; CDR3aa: ASSTWTGLGTGELF
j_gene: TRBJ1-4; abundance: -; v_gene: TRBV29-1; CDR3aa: SVAGATNEKLF
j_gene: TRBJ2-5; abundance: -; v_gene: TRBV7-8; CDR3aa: ASRSLAGASQETQY
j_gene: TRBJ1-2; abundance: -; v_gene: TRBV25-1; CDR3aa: ASSEYDRQGRGYT
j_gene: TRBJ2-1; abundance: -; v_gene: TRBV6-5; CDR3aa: ASSYGRNEQF
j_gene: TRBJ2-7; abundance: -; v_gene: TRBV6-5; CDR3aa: ASRETVTYEQY
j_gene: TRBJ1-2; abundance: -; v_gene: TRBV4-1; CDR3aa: ASSLLTSGDYGYT
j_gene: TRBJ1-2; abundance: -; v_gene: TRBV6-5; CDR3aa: ASSSREADGYT
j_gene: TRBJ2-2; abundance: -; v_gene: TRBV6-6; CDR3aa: ASSHTSYAGELF
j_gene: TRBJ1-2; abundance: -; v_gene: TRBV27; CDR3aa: ASSLSANYGYT
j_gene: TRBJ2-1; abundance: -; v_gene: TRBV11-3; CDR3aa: ASSSRKAAGGSYNEQF
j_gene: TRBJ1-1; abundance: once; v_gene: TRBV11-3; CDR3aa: ASSHNTEAF
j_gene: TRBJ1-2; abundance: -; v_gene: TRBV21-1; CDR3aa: ASSKPGGGTRCYT
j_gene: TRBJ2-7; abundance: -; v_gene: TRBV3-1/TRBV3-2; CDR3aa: ASRVVGPYEQY
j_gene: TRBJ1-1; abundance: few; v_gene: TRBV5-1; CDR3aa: ASSLVLGVDTEAF
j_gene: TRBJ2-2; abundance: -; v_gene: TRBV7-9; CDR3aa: ASSPRANTGELF
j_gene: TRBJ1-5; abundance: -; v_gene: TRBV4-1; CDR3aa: ASSQVATGDQPQH
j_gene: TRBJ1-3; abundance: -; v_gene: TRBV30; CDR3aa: AWSTPGKAGNTIY
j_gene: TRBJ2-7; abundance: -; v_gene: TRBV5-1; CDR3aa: ASSLASGQFYEQY
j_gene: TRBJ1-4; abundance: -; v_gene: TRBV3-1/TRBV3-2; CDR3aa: ASSQDGGNLSLF
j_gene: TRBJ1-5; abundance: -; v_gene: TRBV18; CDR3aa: ASSPPGGNQPQH
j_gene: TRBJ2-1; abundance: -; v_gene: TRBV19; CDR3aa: ASRRGSSYNEQF
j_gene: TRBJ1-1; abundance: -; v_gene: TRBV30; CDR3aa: AWSGGGRDTEAF
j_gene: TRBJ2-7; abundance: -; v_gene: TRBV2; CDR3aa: ASHRTESSYEQY